A selection of T cell receptor beta chains follows, all from one sample in a study of T cells in Graves' hyperthyroidism and ophthalmopathy. TCRdb independently ran MiXCR on the multiplex PCR reads; one entry per CDR3 protein. Of over 300,000 distinct CDR3 sequences in the sample, about 15% are singletons; the top ten hold roughly 9.6%. The material sequenced was blood. These receptors originate from a woman aged 60 to 75 with Graves' hyperthyroidism. Both conserved end residues are part of each CDR3. D genes are given only for firm matches. For some rows the clone size is stated as once, few or many, or as a class when expanded; others skip it.

CDR3 protein: CASRTARTLAGVDEQFF
CDR3 DNA: TGTGCCAGCAGGACAGCCCGAACTCTAGCGGGAGTCGATGAGCAGTTCTTC
V gene: TRBV27
D gene: TRBD2
J gene: TRBJ2-1
clone size: many

CDR3 protein: CASSPRDAYNEQFF
CDR3 DNA: TGTGCCAGCAGCCCCCGGGACGCTTACAATGAGCAGTTCTTC
V gene: TRBV11-2
D gene: -
J gene: TRBJ2-1
clone size: many

CDR3 protein: CASSFTNSGNTIYF
CDR3 DNA: TGTGCCAGCAGTTTCACTAACAGTGGAAACACCATATATTTT
V gene: TRBV28
D gene: -
J gene: TRBJ1-3
clone size: few

CDR3 protein: CASSYSRTGGPLNQPQHF
CDR3 DNA: TGTGCCAGCAGTTACTCTCGGACAGGGGGCCCGCTGAATCAGCCCCAGCATTTT
V gene: TRBV6-2/TRBV6-3
D gene: TRBD1
J gene: TRBJ1-5
clone size: many

CDR3 protein: CASSLDRRINFLAGYTF
CDR3 DNA: TGCGCCAGCAGCTTGGATAGACGGATAAATTTCCTAGCTGGCTACACCTTC
V gene: TRBV5-1
D gene: -
J gene: TRBJ1-2
clone size: many

CDR3 protein: CASGGRLTGGDETQYF
CDR3 DNA: TGTGCCAGCGGGGGGAGACTGACAGGGGGAGATGAGACCCAGTACTTC
V gene: TRBV6-1
D gene: TRBD1
J gene: TRBJ2-5
clone size: few

CDR3 protein: CASSLTLGGGANVLTF
CDR3 DNA: TGTGCCAGCAGCTTAACCCTGGGGGGTGGGGCCAACGTCCTGACTTTC
V gene: TRBV11-3
D gene: -
J gene: TRBJ2-6
clone size: few

CDR3 protein: CASRPEGTGVGEQYF
CDR3 DNA: TGTGCCAGTAGACCGGAGGGGACAGGGGTAGGCGAGCAGTACTTC
V gene: TRBV19
D gene: TRBD1
J gene: TRBJ2-7
clone size: few

CDR3 protein: CASREVAGLGNTGELFF
CDR3 DNA: TGTGCCAGCAGGGAGGTTGCGGGGCTAGGGAACACCGGGGAGCTGTTTTTT
V gene: TRBV2
D gene: -
J gene: TRBJ2-2
clone size: -

CDR3 protein: CASSHVGLAGAYEQYF
CDR3 DNA: TGTGCCAGCAGCCATGTAGGGCTAGCGGGAGCATACGAGCAGTACTTC
V gene: TRBV3-1
D gene: TRBD2
J gene: TRBJ2-7
clone size: few

CDR3 protein: CASSEAVSHNQPQHF
CDR3 DNA: TGTGCCAGCAGTGAAGCTGTGAGTCACAATCAGCCCCAGCATTTT
V gene: TRBV2
D gene: -
J gene: TRBJ1-5
clone size: few

CDR3 protein: CASSSQPRGTGRNEQYF
CDR3 DNA: TGCGCCAGCAGCTCCCAGCCGAGGGGGACAGGGAGGAACGAGCAGTACTTC
V gene: TRBV5-1
D gene: TRBD1
J gene: TRBJ2-7
clone size: many

CDR3 protein: CASRAPPGTGQGTDTQYF
CDR3 DNA: TGTGCCAGCAGGGCTCCCCCGGGGACAGGGCAGGGCACAGATACGCAGTATTTT
V gene: TRBV3-1
D gene: TRBD1
J gene: TRBJ2-3
clone size: many

CDR3 protein: CASTLSGQTGNSPLHF
CDR3 DNA: TGCGCCAGCACCCTATCCGGACAGACGGGTAATTCACCCCTCCACTTT
V gene: TRBV5-1
D gene: -
J gene: TRBJ1-6
clone size: few

CDR3 protein: CSAAGGEAQYF
CDR3 DNA: TGCAGTGCAGCGGGAGGAGAGGCCCAGTACTTC
V gene: TRBV20-1
D gene: TRBD2
J gene: TRBJ2-5
clone size: -

CDR3 protein: CASTSPGQVYGYTF
CDR3 DNA: TGTGCCAGTACCTCCCCGGGACAGGTATATGGCTACACCTTC
V gene: TRBV19
D gene: TRBD1
J gene: TRBJ1-2
clone size: few

CDR3 protein: CASSLDRSRSYTF
CDR3 DNA: TGTGCCAGCAGTCTAGACAGGAGTAGGAGCTACACCTTC
V gene: TRBV27
D gene: -
J gene: TRBJ1-2
clone size: few

CDR3 protein: CASSFATLQFF
CDR3 DNA: TGTGCCAGCAGTTTCGCGACGTTGCAGTTCTTC
V gene: TRBV12-3/TRBV12-4
D gene: -
J gene: TRBJ2-1
clone size: many

CDR3 protein: CASSSPGTSGYTF
CDR3 DNA: TGTGCCAGCAGTTCTCCCGGGACTAGCGGCTACACCTTC
V gene: TRBV28
D gene: -
J gene: TRBJ1-2
clone size: few

CDR3 protein: CASSLAVFRRAPETQYF
CDR3 DNA: TGCGCCAGCAGCTTGGCGGTATTCCGAAGGGCCCCAGAGACCCAGTACTTC
V gene: TRBV5-1
D gene: -
J gene: TRBJ2-5
clone size: -

CDR3 protein: CAGPGEAFF
CDR3 DNA: TGTGCCGGGCCCGGGGAAGCTTTCTTT
V gene: TRBV6-9
D gene: -
J gene: TRBJ1-1
clone size: many

CDR3 protein: CASSLTGKGYTF
CDR3 DNA: TGTGCCAGCAGCTTAACCGGGAAAGGCTACACCTTC
V gene: TRBV11-3
D gene: -
J gene: TRBJ1-2
clone size: many

CDR3 protein: CASSRDASDTQYF
CDR3 DNA: TGTGCCAGCAGCCGGGACGCCTCAGATACGCAGTATTTT
V gene: TRBV27
D gene: -
J gene: TRBJ2-3
clone size: many

CDR3 protein: CASSWSLGETQYF
CDR3 DNA: TGTGCCAGCAGTTGGAGTTTGGGGGAGACCCAGTACTTC
V gene: TRBV28
D gene: -
J gene: TRBJ2-5
clone size: many

CDR3 protein: CSVAGTTPYNEQFF
CDR3 DNA: TGCAGTGTCGCGGGAACAACCCCCTACAATGAGCAGTTCTTC
V gene: TRBV20-1
D gene: -
J gene: TRBJ2-1
clone size: many

CDR3 protein: CASSLTVVTEAFF
CDR3 DNA: TGTGCCAGCAGCTTAACTGTGGTTACTGAAGCTTTCTTT
V gene: TRBV7-3
D gene: -
J gene: TRBJ1-1
clone size: -

CDR3 protein: CAWNEAGAFGEQYF
CDR3 DNA: TGTGCCTGGAATGAGGCGGGAGCCTTCGGCGAGCAGTACTTC
V gene: TRBV5-6
D gene: TRBD2
J gene: TRBJ2-7
clone size: -

CDR3 protein: CASSPSRELSYEQYF
CDR3 DNA: TGTGCCAGCAGCCCCAGTCGGGAACTCTCCTACGAGCAGTACTTC
V gene: TRBV11-1
D gene: -
J gene: TRBJ2-7
clone size: many

CDR3 protein: CAWTSTGGNTIYF
CDR3 DNA: TGTGCCTGGACCAGTACGGGAGGAAACACCATATATTTT
V gene: TRBV30
D gene: -
J gene: TRBJ1-3
clone size: many

CDR3 protein: CASSLGATAGDEQFF
CDR3 DNA: TGTGCCAGCAGCTTAGGGGCGACCGCCGGGGATGAGCAGTTCTTC
V gene: TRBV11-3
D gene: -
J gene: TRBJ2-1
clone size: many

CDR3 protein: CSVGRSEKLFF
CDR3 DNA: TGCAGCGTTGGGAGGAGTGAAAAACTGTTTTTT
V gene: TRBV29-1
D gene: -
J gene: TRBJ1-4
clone size: -

CDR3 protein: CAISETGQSQETQYF
CDR3 DNA: TGTGCCATCAGTGAAACAGGGCAGTCCCAAGAGACCCAGTACTTC
V gene: TRBV10-3
D gene: -
J gene: TRBJ2-5
clone size: many

CDR3 protein: CASKPDRGLKNYGYTF
CDR3 DNA: TGTGCCTCGAAACCGGACAGGGGGCTTAAGAACTATGGCTACACCTTC
V gene: TRBV10-3
D gene: TRBD1
J gene: TRBJ1-2
clone size: many

CDR3 protein: CASNKGTEGNEQFF
CDR3 DNA: TGTGCCAGTAATAAAGGGACAGAGGGCAATGAGCAGTTCTTC
V gene: TRBV19
D gene: TRBD1
J gene: TRBJ2-1
clone size: many

CDR3 protein: CASSQDGTGGNEQFF
CDR3 DNA: TGTGCCAGCAGCCAAGACGGGACAGGGGGAAATGAGCAGTTCTTC
V gene: TRBV4-2
D gene: TRBD1
J gene: TRBJ2-1
clone size: few